This passage covers 29 T cell receptor beta chains from one sample sequenced in a study of blood T cell repertoires in COVID-19. TCRdb's table, derived via immunoSEQ multiplex PCR, lists solely in-frame clones and lacks some. The table lists some 11,000 clones, approximately 88% of them singletons. The sequencing sample was made of peripheral blood. The receptors were sampled from a human donor in a cohort sampled during active COVID-19.

The chain combines TRBV5-1 with TRBJ2-7; D is ambiguous. In germline, CDR1 is SGHRS, CDR2 YFSETQ. This CDR3 spans 15 amino acids. The germline V and J ends were trimmed by 0 bases and 0 bases, with 10 bases remaining between them. CDR3 region: CASSLDGWSSYEQYF. The CDR3 DNA reads as TGCGCCAGCAGCTTGGATGGCTGGAGCTCCTACGAGCAGTACTTC.

The chain carries TRBV5-1 and TRBJ2-3, with D perhaps TRBD1 (6 bases). Deletions cut 4 bases from V and 1 base from J, with 16 bases between. Germline CDR1 reads SGHRS; CDR2 reads YFSETQ. This CDR3 contains 16 residues. CDR3 DNA: TGCGCCAGCAGCGACTCGACAGGAGCCGGCACAGATACGCAGTATTTT. Translating it yields CASSDSTGAGTDTQYF. Full variable domain (rest looked up from reference TRBV5-1 and TRBJ2-3): KAGVTQTPRYLIKTRGQQVTLSCSPISGHRSVSWYQQTPGQGLQFLFEYFSETQRNKGNFPGRFSGRQFSNSRSEMNVSTLELGDSALYLCASSDSTGAGTDTQYFGPGTRLTVL.

The chain employs TRBV24-1 and TRBJ2-3; 14 bases agree with TRBD2. J lost 2 bases, V lost 1 base, and 4 bases had no gene match. This CDR3 has 18 residues. CDR1 and CDR2 from the germline V gene are KGHDR and SFDVKD. In DNA, the CDR3 is TGTGCCACCAGTGATTTAAGGGGACTAGCGGGAGTCACAGATACGCAGTATTTT. It encodes CATSDLRGLAGVTDTQYF.

The chain combines TRBV6-1 with TRBJ1-5, with a weak D call TRBD1 (5 bases). V was clipped by 3 bases and J by 9 bases, with 24 bases between them. The CDR3 extends over 17 amino acids. Germline values: CDR1 MNHNS, CDR2 SASEGT. CDR3 region: CASSERFTGGMGRPQHF. For the CDR3, the DNA is TGTGCCAGCAGTGAGAGGTTTACGGGGGGAATGGGTCGGCCCCAGCATTTT.

This chain joins TRBV3-1 (or the pseudogene TRBV3-2) and TRBJ1-2; TRBD1 matches 7 bases. Germline V gives CDR1 LGHDT, CDR2 YNNKEL (reference sequence). Trimming at V came to 5 bases and at J to 5 bases, leaving 5 bases not matched to a gene. CDR3 length equals 13 residues. In DNA, the CDR3 is TGTGCCAGCAGCGTCGGACAGGTGTATGGCTACACCTTC. It encodes CASSVGQVYGYTF.

The chain uses TRBV6-5 and TRBJ2-7, with a weak D call TRBD1 (6 bases). The V gene lost 2 bases and the J gene lost 5 bases, with 13 bases spanning the gap. This CDR3 has 14 residues. CDR1 and CDR2 from the germline V gene are MNHEY and SVGAGI. DNA for the CDR3: TGTGCCAGCAGTTACACAACCCGGACAGACGAGCAGTACTTC. Translating gives CASSYTTRTDEQYF.

The rearrangement links TRBV7-2 to TRBJ1-2; the D is unclear. CDR3 size: 14 residues. Per germline, CDR1 SGHTA and CDR2 FQGNSA. V gave up 6 bases and J gave up 9 bases, with 20 bases separating them. CDR3 in amino acids: CASSPSNPGPSYTF. CDR3 sequence (DNA): TGTGCCAGCAGTCCGTCGAATCCCGGTCCGAGCTACACCTTC.

CDR3 coding DNA: TGTGCCTGGAGTGTCAGAAGCAATCAGCCCCAGCATTTT. This sequence encodes CAWSVRSNQPQHF. The chain employs TRBV30 and TRBJ1-5; D ambiguous. The CDR3 extends over 13 amino acids. Germline CDR1 reads GTSNPN; CDR2 reads SVGIG (reference sequence). Deletions cut 0 bases from V and 1 base from J, with 4 bases between.

This chain joins TRBV28 and TRBJ2-2; D possibly corresponds to TRBD2 (5 bases). The V end was cut by 3 bases, the J end by 5 bases, with 16 bases between. The CDR3 covers 16 residues. Germline values: CDR1 MDHEN, CDR2 SYDVKM. CDR3 nucleotide sequence: TGTGCCAGCAGTTTGGGAGAGGCTAAAGAAACCGGGGAGCTGTTTTTT. It yields the protein CASSLGEAKETGELFF. Based on the CDR3 plus reference TRBV28 and TRBJ2-2, the full variable domain is DVKVTQSSRYLVKRTGEKVFLECVQDMDHENMFWYRQDPGLGLRLIYFSYDVKMKEKGDIPEGYSVSREKKERFSLILESASTNQTSMYLCASSLGEAKETGELFFGEGSRLTVL.

V is TRBV30 and J is TRBJ1-3; 8 nucleotides align to TRBD1. The CDR3 runs to 13 residues. Germline loops: CDR1 GTSNPN, CDR2 SVGIG (reference sequence). Trimming removed 2 bases from V and 4 bases from J; junction bases left unmatched: 1. CDR3 sequence reads: CAWSSGGGNTIYF. The DNA of the CDR3 is TGTGCCTGGAGTTCAGGGGGCGGAAACACCATATATTTT.

The V call is TRBV6-1, the J call TRBJ2-3; 7 bases fit TRBD1. The CDR3 runs 14 residues. From germline, CDR1 is MNHNS and CDR2 SASEGT. V shed 6 bases, J shed 5 bases, and the junction held 8 bases outside the gene matches. The CDR3 here is CASSHTGVEDTQYF. DNA of the CDR3: TGTGCCAGCAGCCATACAGGGGTGGAAGATACGCAGTATTTT.

This clone was seen a handful of times. The chain joins TRBV19 to TRBJ1-2; a weak D match, TRBD1 (5 bases). V gave up 8 bases and J gave up 4 bases, with 14 bases separating them. The germline V gene encodes CDR1 LNHDA and CDR2 SQIVND (reference sequence). CDR3 length: 13 residues. CDR3 sequence: CASSETDRYGYTF. The CDR3 nucleotides are TGTGCCAGTTCCGAGACAGACCGCTATGGCTACACCTTC.

This CDR3 is CSVVRVMNTEAFF. The CDR3 DNA follows: TGCAGCGTTGTACGGGTCATGAACACTGAAGCTTTCTTT. This chain links TRBV29-1 with TRBJ1-1; D uncertain. CDR1 is SQVTM and CDR2 is ANQGSEA in the germline V gene. V was shortened by 4 bases and J by 0 bases, with 9 bases between the two germline ends. The CDR3 consists of 13 residues.

The CDR3 nucleotides are TGCGCCAGCAGCCAAGGGCTAGCGGGGACCGAGCAGTACTTC. Translating gives CASSQGLAGTEQYF. V is TRBV4-3 and J is TRBJ2-7; 9 positions match TRBD2. Germline V lookup: CDR1 LGHNA, CDR2 YSLEER. The J segment lost 6 bases and the V segment lost 1 base, leaving 4 bases of the junction unmatched. The CDR3 consists of 14 residues.

The rearrangement joins TRBV20-1 to TRBJ2-1; D is unresolved. The V and J ends lost 3 bases and 5 bases respectively, with 8 bases between them. CDR1 is DFQATT and CDR2 is SNEGSKA in the germline V gene (reference sequence). The CDR3 is 12 amino acids. CDR3 sequence reads: CSASKENNEQFF. DNA of the CDR3: TGCAGTGCTAGTAAGGAGAACAATGAGCAGTTCTTC.

The CDR3 nucleotides read TGTGCCAGCAGCCCCCGACTAGCGGGAGATGGGACAGATACGCAGTATTTT. Translating it yields CASSPRLAGDGTDTQYF. This chain links TRBV3-1 (or the pseudogene TRBV3-2) with TRBJ2-3, with 12 bases that match TRBD2. With V trimmed by 4 bases and J by 3 bases, 8 bases remained unmatched. The CDR3 runs 17 residues. Germline V gene data show CDR1 as LGHDT and CDR2 as YNNKEL (reference sequence).

This chain joins TRBV5-1 and TRBJ2-1; tentatively, D is TRBD2 (5 bases). Trimming took off 1 base at V and 3 bases at J, with 14 bases between the two ends. This CDR3 is 16 amino acids long. The germline gives CDR1 SGHRS, CDR2 YFSETQ. Written as DNA, the CDR3 is TGCGCCAGCAGCTTGAGGTTGGCTAGCAGCTACAATGAGCAGTTCTTC. Residues: CASSLRLASSYNEQFF. Full variable domain (missing parts from reference TRBV5-1 and TRBJ2-1): KAGVTQTPRYLIKTRGQQVTLSCSPISGHRSVSWYQQTPGQGLQFLFEYFSETQRNKGNFPGRFSGRQFSNSRSEMNVSTLELGDSALYLCASSLRLASSYNEQFFGPGTRLTVL.

CDR3 bases: TGTGCCAGCAGCCATGGACTAGCGGGAGTTGAGACCCAGTACTTC. The encoded protein is CASSHGLAGVETQYF. V is TRBV4-2 and J is TRBJ2-5, with 13 bases aligning to TRBD2. The CDR3 runs to 15 residues. Looked up from germline, CDR1 is LGHNA and CDR2 is YNFKEQ. J was trimmed by 5 bases and V by 3 bases; bases with no gene match: 3.

The J gene is TRBJ1-1, the V gene TRBV6-6; tentatively, D is TRBD1 (5 bases). CDR1 and CDR2 (germline): MNHNY, SVGAGI (reference sequence). CDR3 size: 13 residues. Trimming removed 7 bases from V and 2 bases from J, with 11 bases in between. CDR3 loop: CASTLDSNTEAFF. The CDR3 DNA sequence: TGTGCCAGCACCCTAGACAGTAACACTGAAGCTTTCTTT.

This clone was detected once. CDR3 bases: TGTGCCAGCAGTTTGGGATCCCGGGGTGAGCAGTTCTTC. The encoded protein is CASSLGSRGEQFF. The chain links TRBV28 to TRBJ2-1, with TRBD2 as a possible D gene (5 bases). In germline, CDR1 is MDHEN, CDR2 SYDVKM. The CDR3 has 13 amino acids. The V gene lost 3 bases and the J gene lost 9 bases, with 12 bases spanning the gap. The variable domain in full, with the rest retrieved from reference TRBV28 and TRBJ2-1, is DVKVTQSSRYLVKRTGEKVFLECVQDMDHENMFWYRQDPGLGLRLIYFSYDVKMKEKGDIPEGYSVSREKKERFSLILESASTNQTSMYLCASSLGSRGEQFFGPGTRLTVL.

The chain carries TRBV11-2 and TRBJ1-1; D unclear. The CDR3 sequence is 13 residues long. V shed 8 bases and J shed 4 bases, with 14 bases lying between them. Per the germline V gene, CDR1 is SGHAT and CDR2 is FQNNGV. CDR3 region: CASRYYSSTEAFF. CDR3 DNA: TGTGCCAGCCGCTATTACTCGAGCACTGAAGCTTTCTTT.

Within the sample, this clone is medium-sized. The chain uses TRBV5-1 and TRBJ1-4, with D possibly TRBD1 on 6 matching bases. Trimming stripped 0 bases from V and 6 bases from J, with 21 bases between. The CDR3 has 18 amino acids. Germline V gives CDR1 SGHRS, CDR2 YFSETQ. Written as DNA, the CDR3 is TGCGCCAGCAGCTTGGATAGTACAGGGAAGGATGGGGATGAAAAACTGTTTTTT. Its translation is CASSLDSTGKDGDEKLFF.

This sequence joins TRBV28 and TRBJ1-2; 7 positions agree with TRBD1. The CDR3 runs to 12 residues. Germline trimming cut 6 bases from V and 9 bases from J; bases unmatched to any gene: 7. From germline, CDR1 is MDHEN and CDR2 SYDVKM. The CDR3 DNA is TGTGCCAGCAGCCAAAACAGGGGTAGCTACACCTTC. Protein: CASSQNRGSYTF.

The rearrangement joins TRBV7-2 to TRBJ2-3, with TRBD2 identical over 10 bases. Germline V gene data show CDR1 as SGHTA and CDR2 as FQGNSA. CDR3 length equals 17 residues. V gave up 1 base and J gave up 1 base; unmatched junction bases: 5. Here the CDR3 reads CASSLGTSGQRTDTQYF. DNA of the CDR3: TGTGCCAGCAGCTTAGGGACTAGCGGACAACGCACAGATACGCAGTATTTT.

The chain employs TRBV4-1 and TRBJ2-7, with D perhaps matching TRBD2 (6 bases). This CDR3 is built from 15 residues. V was clipped by 4 bases and J by 0 bases, with 13 bases between them. Germline values: CDR1 MGHRA, CDR2 YSYEKL. The CDR3 DNA reads TGCGCCAGCAGCCCCTCGGGGGTCACCTCCTACGAGCAGTACTTC. Translating it yields CASSPSGVTSYEQYF.

The rearrangement uses TRBV5-1 and TRBJ1-1, with TRBD1 identical over 9 bases. Germline trimming cut 1 base from V and 0 bases from J; bases unmatched to any gene: 4. CDR3 length: 16 residues. CDR1 is SGHRS and CDR2 is YFSETQ in the germline V gene. The CDR3 protein is CASSLFGTGMNTEAFF. Here the CDR3 DNA reads TGCGCCAGCAGCTTGTTTGGGACAGGGATGAACACTGAAGCTTTCTTT.

In its sample, this clone was seen a few times. J is TRBJ2-7 and V is TRBV2; D is perhaps TRBD1 (7 bases). V was trimmed by 7 bases and J by 5 bases, leaving 21 bases between them. This CDR3 has 15 amino acids. Germline CDR1 SNHLY, CDR2 FYNNEI. This chain's CDR3 is CASNGYPGQRDEQYF. CDR3 nucleotide sequence: TGTGCCAGCAATGGTTACCCGGGACAGCGGGACGAGCAGTACTTC.

CDR3 amino acids: CATSRLGQETQYF. The CDR3 nucleotides read TGTGCCACCAGTAGGCTCGGGCAAGAGACCCAGTACTTC. The chain carries TRBV15 and TRBJ2-5; no definite D call. There are 13 residues in the CDR3. Trimming took 6 bases from V and 2 from J, leaving 10 bases between them. Germline assignment: CDR1 LNHNV and CDR2 YYDKDF (reference sequence).

This chain joins TRBV18 and TRBJ2-1, with 9 nucleotides matching TRBD1. V trimming: 3 bases; J trimming: 4 bases; junction bases outside the gene matches: 7. The length of the CDR3 is 16 residues. CDR1 is KGHSH, CDR2 LQKENI, per germline. CDR3 amino acids: CASSPNDRGTYNEQFF. For the CDR3, the DNA is TGTGCCAGCTCACCGAACGACAGGGGGACGTACAATGAGCAGTTCTTC.